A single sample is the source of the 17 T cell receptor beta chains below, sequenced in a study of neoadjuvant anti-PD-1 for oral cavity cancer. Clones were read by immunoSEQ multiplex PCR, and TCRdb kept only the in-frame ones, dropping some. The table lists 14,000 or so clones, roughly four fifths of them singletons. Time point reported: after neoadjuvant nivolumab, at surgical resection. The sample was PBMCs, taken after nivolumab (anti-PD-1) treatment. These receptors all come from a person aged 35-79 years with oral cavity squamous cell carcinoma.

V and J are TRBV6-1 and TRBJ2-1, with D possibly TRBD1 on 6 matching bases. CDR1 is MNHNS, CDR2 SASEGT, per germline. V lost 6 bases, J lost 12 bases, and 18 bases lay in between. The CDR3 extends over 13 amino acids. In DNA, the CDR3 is TGTGCCAGCAGATCCCACAGGGACCCTGGGCAGTTCTTC. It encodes CASRSHRDPGQFF.

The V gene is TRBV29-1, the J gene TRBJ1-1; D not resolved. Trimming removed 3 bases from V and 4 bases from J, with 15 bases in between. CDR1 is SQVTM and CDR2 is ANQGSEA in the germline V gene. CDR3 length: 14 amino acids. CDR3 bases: TGCAGCGTTGACCCGGACCGACTCGGCACTGAAGCTTTCTTT. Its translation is CSVDPDRLGTEAFF.

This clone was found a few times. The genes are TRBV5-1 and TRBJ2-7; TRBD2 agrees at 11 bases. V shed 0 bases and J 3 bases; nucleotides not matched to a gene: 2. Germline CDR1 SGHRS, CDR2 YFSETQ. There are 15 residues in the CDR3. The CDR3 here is CASSLVLAGDYEQYF. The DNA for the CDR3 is TGCGCCAGCAGCTTGGTACTAGCGGGAGACTACGAGCAGTACTTC.

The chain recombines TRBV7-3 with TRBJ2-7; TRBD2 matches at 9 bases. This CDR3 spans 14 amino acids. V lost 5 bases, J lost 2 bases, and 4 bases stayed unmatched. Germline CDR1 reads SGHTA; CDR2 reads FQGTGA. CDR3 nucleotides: TGTGCCAGCAGCCAGACTAGCGGACCCTACGAGCAGTACTTC. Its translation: CASSQTSGPYEQYF.

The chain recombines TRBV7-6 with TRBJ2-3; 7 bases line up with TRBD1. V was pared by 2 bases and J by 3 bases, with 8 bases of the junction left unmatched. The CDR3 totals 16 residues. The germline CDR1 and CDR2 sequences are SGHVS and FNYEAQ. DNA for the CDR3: TGTGCCAGCAGCTTAAGAACAGGGGAAGGAACAGATACGCAGTATTTT. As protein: CASSLRTGEGTDTQYF.

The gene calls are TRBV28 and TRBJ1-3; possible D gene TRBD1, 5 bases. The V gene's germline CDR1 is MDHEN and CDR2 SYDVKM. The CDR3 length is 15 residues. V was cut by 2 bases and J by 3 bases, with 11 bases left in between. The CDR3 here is CASSLGGGFGNTIYF. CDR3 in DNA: TGTGCCAGCAGTTTAGGGGGGGGTTTTGGAAACACCATATATTTT.

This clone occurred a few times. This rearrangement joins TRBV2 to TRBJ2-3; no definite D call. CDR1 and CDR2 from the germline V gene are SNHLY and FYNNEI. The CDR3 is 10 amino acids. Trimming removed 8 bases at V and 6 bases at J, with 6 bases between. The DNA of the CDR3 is TGTGCCAGCCGCCGGGATACGCAGTATTTT. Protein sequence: CASRRDTQYF. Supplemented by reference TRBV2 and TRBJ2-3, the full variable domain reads EPEVTQTPSHQVTQMGQEVILRCVPISNHLYFYWYRQILGQKVEFLVSFYNNEISEKSEIFDDQFSVERPDGSNFTLKIRSTKLEDSAMYFCASRRDTQYFGPGTRLTVL.

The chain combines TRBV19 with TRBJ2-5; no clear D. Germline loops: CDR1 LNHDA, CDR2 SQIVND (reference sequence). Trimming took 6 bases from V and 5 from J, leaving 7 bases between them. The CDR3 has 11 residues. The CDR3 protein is CASRHGETQYF. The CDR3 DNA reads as TGTGCCAGTAGACACGGGGAGACCCAGTACTTC.

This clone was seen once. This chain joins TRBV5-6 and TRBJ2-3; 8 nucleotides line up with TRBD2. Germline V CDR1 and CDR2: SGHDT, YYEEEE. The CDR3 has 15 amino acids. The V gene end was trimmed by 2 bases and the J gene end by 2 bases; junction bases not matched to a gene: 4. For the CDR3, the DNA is TGTGCCAGCAGCTTAGCGGGAGAGGACACAGATACGCAGTATTTT. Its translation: CASSLAGEDTDTQYF.

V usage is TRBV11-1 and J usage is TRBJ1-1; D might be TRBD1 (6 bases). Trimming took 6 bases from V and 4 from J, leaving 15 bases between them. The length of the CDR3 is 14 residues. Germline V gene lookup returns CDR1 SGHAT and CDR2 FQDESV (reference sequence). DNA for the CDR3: TGTGCCAGCAGTCACAGGGTCGTTAGCACTGAAGCTTTCTTT. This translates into CASSHRVVSTEAFF. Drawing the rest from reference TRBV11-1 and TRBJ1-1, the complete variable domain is EAEVAQSPRYKITEKSQAVAFWCDPISGHATLYWYRQILGQGPELLVQFQDESVVDDSQLPKDRFSAERLKGVDSTLKIQPAELGDSAMYLCASSHRVVSTEAFFGQGTRLTVV.

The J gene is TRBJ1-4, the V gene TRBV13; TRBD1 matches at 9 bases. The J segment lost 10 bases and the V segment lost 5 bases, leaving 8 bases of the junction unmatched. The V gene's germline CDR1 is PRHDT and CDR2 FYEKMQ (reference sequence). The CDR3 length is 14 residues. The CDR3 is CASSRGTGMGKLFF. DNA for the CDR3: TGTGCCAGCAGCCGGGGGACAGGGATGGGAAAACTGTTTTTT. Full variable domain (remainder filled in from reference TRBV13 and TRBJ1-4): AAGVIQSPRHLIKEKRETATLKCYPIPRHDTVYWYQQGPGQDPQFLISFYEKMQSDKGSIPDRFSAQQFSDYHSELNMSSLELGDSALYFCASSRGTGMGKLFFGSGTQLSVL.

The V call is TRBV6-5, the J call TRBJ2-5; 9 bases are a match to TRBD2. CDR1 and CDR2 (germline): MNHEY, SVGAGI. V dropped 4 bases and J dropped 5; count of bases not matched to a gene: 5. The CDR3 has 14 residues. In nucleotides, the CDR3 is TGTGCCAGCAGTTTCCGGACTAGCGCGGAGACCCAGTACTTC. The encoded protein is CASSFRTSAETQYF.

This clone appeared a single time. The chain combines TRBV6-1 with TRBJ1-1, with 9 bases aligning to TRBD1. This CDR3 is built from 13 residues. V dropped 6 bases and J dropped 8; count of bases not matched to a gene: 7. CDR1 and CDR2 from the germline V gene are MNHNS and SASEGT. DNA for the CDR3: TGTGCCAGCAGGGGGACAGGGACACCCGAAGCTTTCTTT. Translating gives CASRGTGTPEAFF.

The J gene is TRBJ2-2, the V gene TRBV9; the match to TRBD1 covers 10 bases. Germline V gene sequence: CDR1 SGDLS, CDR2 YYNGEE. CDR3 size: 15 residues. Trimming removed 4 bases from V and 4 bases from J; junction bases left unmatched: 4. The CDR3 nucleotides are TGTGCCAGCAGCTGGGGGACAGGGGTCACCGGGGAGCTGTTTTTT. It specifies CASSWGTGVTGELFF. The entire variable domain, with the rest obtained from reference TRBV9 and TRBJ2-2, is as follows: DSGVTQTPKHLITATGQRVTLRCSPRSGDLSVYWYQQSLDQGLQFLIQYYNGEERAKGNILERFSAQQFPDLHSELNLSSLELGDSALYFCASSWGTGVTGELFFGEGSRLTVL.

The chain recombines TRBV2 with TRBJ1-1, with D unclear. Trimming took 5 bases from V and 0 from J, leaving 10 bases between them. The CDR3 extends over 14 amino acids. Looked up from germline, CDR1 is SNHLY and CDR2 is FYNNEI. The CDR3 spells CASSIQILNTEAFF. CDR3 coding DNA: TGTGCCAGCAGTATACAGATATTGAACACTGAAGCTTTCTTT.

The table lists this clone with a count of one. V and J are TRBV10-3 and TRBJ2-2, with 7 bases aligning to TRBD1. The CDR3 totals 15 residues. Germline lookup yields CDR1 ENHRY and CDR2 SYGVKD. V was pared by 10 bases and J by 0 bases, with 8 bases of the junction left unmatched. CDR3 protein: CATDEGQTNTGELFF. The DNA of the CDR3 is TGTGCCACCGATGAGGGACAGACGAACACCGGGGAGCTGTTTTTT.

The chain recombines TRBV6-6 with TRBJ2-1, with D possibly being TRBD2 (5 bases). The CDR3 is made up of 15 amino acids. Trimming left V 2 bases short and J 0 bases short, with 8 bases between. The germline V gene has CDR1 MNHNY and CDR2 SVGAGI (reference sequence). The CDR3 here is CASSYGGGSYNEQFF. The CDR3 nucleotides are TGTGCCAGCAGTTACGGCGGAGGCTCCTACAATGAGCAGTTCTTC.